The 31 T cell receptor beta chains in this list originate from one sample, sequenced in a study of CD8+CD57+ T cells in acquired aplastic anemia. Profiling of TCR beta VDJ combinations and CDR3 sequences used genomic DNA as template. Each CDR3 protein gets one entry after TCRdb re-called the reads with MiXCR. The data show 200,000 to 250,000 distinct CDR3 sequences, around 63% seen once. Sequenced sample: sorted CD4+, CD8+, or CD8+CD57+ T cells (not recorded which) from PBMCs. Receptors originate from a human donor in good health.

This chain joins TRBV7-9 and TRBJ2-5, with 10 bases lining up with TRBD2. After removal of 5 bases from V and 4 bases from J, the junction contained 10 bases not matched to a gene. The CDR3 covers 16 residues. Germline lookup yields CDR1 SEHNR and CDR2 FQNEAQ (reference sequence). The CDR3 sequence is CASSGSGRAGGETQYF. The CDR3 region has the DNA TGTGCCAGCAGCGGGAGCGGGAGGGCCGGAGGAGAGACCCAGTACTTC.

This clonotype was seen at least ten times. The chain is built from TRBV7-9 and TRBJ2-7, with D perhaps assigned TRBD1 or TRBD2 (6 bases each). Trimming shortened V by 5 bases and J by 3 bases, and 23 bases separated the two germline ends. Germline-derived CDR1 and CDR2 are SEHNR and FQNEAQ (reference sequence). This CDR3 is built from 17 residues. CDR3 protein: CASSPQTGAQDRYEQYF. CDR3 bases: TGTGCCAGCAGCCCCCAAACGGGGGCGCAGGATCGCTACGAGCAGTACTTC.

The chain combines TRBV15 with TRBJ2-5, with D perhaps matching TRBD1 or TRBD2 (6 bases each). This CDR3 comprises 15 residues. V shed 0 bases and J shed 5 bases, with 13 bases lying between them. CDR1 and CDR2 from the germline V gene are LNHNV and YYDKDF (reference sequence). CDR3 protein: CATSRDRGAGETQYF. The CDR3 DNA sequence: TGTGCCACCAGCAGAGACAGGGGCGCGGGGGAGACCCAGTACTTC.

The chain recombines TRBV7-8 with TRBJ1-1, with D hard to call. This CDR3 region has 15 residues. Trimming cost V 3 bases and J 6 bases, with 17 bases left between them. Germline V gene data show CDR1 as SGHVS and CDR2 as FQNEAQ. In DNA form, the CDR3 reads TGTGCCAGCAGCTTGGCTTGGGTGGGAGTCTCTGAAGCTTTCTTT. This gives the protein CASSLAWVGVSEAFF.

The J gene is TRBJ1-5, the V gene TRBV2; D is unclear. Per the germline V gene, CDR1 is SNHLY and CDR2 is FYNNEI. The CDR3 length is 14 residues. Trimming removed 7 bases at V and 3 bases at J, with 13 bases between. The CDR3 sequence: CASKVTGSNQPQHF. In DNA form, the CDR3 reads TGTGCCAGCAAGGTAACTGGGTCCAATCAGCCCCAGCATTTT. The variable domain in full, with the rest retrieved from reference TRBV2 and TRBJ1-5, is EPEVTQTPSHQVTQMGQEVILRCVPISNHLYFYWYRQILGQKVEFLVSFYNNEISEKSEIFDDQFSVERPDGSNFTLKIRSTKLEDSAMYFCASKVTGSNQPQHFGDGTRLSIL.

The rearrangement links TRBV7-9 to TRBJ2-7; no clear D. This CDR3 spans 12 amino acids. V was trimmed by 5 bases and J by 4 bases, leaving 9 bases between them. From germline, CDR1 is SEHNR and CDR2 FQNEAQ (reference sequence). DNA for the CDR3: TGTGCCAGCAGCCCAACCCTTTACGAGCAGTACTTC. Translating it yields CASSPTLYEQYF. Together with reference TRBV7-9 and TRBJ2-7, the CDR3 gives the full variable domain: DTGVSQNPRHKITKRGQNVTFRCDPISEHNRLYWYRQTLGQGPEFLTYFQNEAQLEKSRLLSDRFSAERPKGSFSTLEIQRTEQGDSAMYLCASSPTLYEQYFGPGTRLTVT.

This rearrangement joins TRBV7-8 to TRBJ2-5; 11 bases are shared with TRBD2. The V gene's germline CDR1 is SGHVS and CDR2 FQNEAQ. V gave up 7 bases and J gave up 1 base; unmatched junction bases: 8. The CDR3 length is 16 residues. This CDR3 reads CASTQGSGGVQETQYF. In DNA, the CDR3 is TGTGCCAGCACCCAAGGTAGCGGGGGGGTCCAAGAGACCCAGTACTTC.

V is TRBV7-9 and J is TRBJ1-5; possibly TRBD1 for D (5 bases). The length of the CDR3 is 15 residues. Trimming took off 1 base at V and 3 bases at J, with 10 bases between the two ends. CDR1 and CDR2 from the germline V gene are SEHNR and FQNEAQ (reference sequence). CDR3 coding DNA: TGTGCCAGCAGCTTAGACAGGATACACAATCAGCCCCAGCATTTT. Protein sequence: CASSLDRIHNQPQHF.

The chain recombines TRBV27 with TRBJ2-1, with 8 bases lining up with TRBD2. V was pared by 4 bases and J by 9 bases, with 8 bases of the junction left unmatched. This CDR3 is 14 amino acids long. Germline V lookup: CDR1 MNHEY, CDR2 SMNVEV (reference sequence). CDR3 in amino acids: CASSYRAGVAEQFF. CDR3 DNA sequence: TGTGCCAGCAGTTACCGAGCGGGAGTGGCTGAGCAGTTCTTC.

The chain is built from TRBV2 and TRBJ2-7; D is perhaps TRBD2 (7 bases). Germline V gene sequence: CDR1 SNHLY, CDR2 FYNNEI. The V and J ends lost 3 bases and 2 bases respectively, with 11 bases between them. The length of the CDR3 is 14 residues. The CDR3 reads CASSDRGAAYEQYF. In DNA form, the CDR3 reads TGTGCCAGCAGTGACCGGGGGGCCGCCTACGAGCAGTACTTC.

This clonotype was detected many times. V usage is TRBV7-3 and J usage is TRBJ2-1, with 7 bases aligning to TRBD2. The CDR3 loop spans 14 amino acids. Losses at the gene ends were 8 bases for V and 4 bases for J; bases not matched to a gene: 8. In germline, CDR1 is SGHTA, CDR2 FQGTGA. The chain's CDR3 is CASGEWGGYNEQFF. Here the CDR3 DNA reads TGTGCCAGCGGCGAATGGGGGGGTTACAATGAGCAGTTCTTC.

The chain carries TRBV11-2 and TRBJ1-5; possibly TRBD1 for D (5 bases). Per germline, CDR1 SGHAT and CDR2 FQNNGV. The CDR3 contains 15 residues. V lost 5 bases to trimming and J lost 2 bases, with 13 bases between them. CDR3 bases: TGTGCCAGCAGCCACGGGGGGGAGGGCAATCAGCCCCAGCATTTT. Translated: CASSHGGEGNQPQHF. The entire variable domain, with the rest obtained from reference TRBV11-2 and TRBJ1-5, is as follows: EAGVAQSPRYKIIEKRQSVAFWCNPISGHATLYWYQQILGQGPKLLIQFQNNGVVDDSQLPKDRFSAERLKGVDSTLKIQPAKLEDSAVYLCASSHGGEGNQPQHFGDGTRLSIL.

This chain joins TRBV19 and TRBJ1-1; D remains ambiguous. The CDR3 extends over 13 amino acids. Germline lookup yields CDR1 LNHDA and CDR2 SQIVND (reference sequence). V was trimmed by 3 bases and J by 0 bases, leaving 5 bases between them. This CDR3 is CASSIVLNTEAFF. CDR3 bases: TGTGCCAGTAGTATTGTGTTGAACACTGAAGCTTTCTTT.

This chain joins TRBV20-1 and TRBJ2-2; D is uncertain. This CDR3 spans 15 amino acids. Trimming left V 0 bases short and J 3 bases short, with 11 bases between. Germline assignment: CDR1 DFQATT and CDR2 SNEGSKA (reference sequence). The DNA for the CDR3 is TGCAGTGCTAGAGATATGGCATCCGACACCGGGGAGCTGTTTTTT. Amino acids: CSARDMASDTGELFF.

This clonotype was counted ten times or more. This chain connects TRBV7-6 to TRBJ1-1; D possibly corresponds to TRBD1 (5 bases). V gave up 2 bases and J gave up 3 bases, with 13 bases separating them. The CDR3 is 15 residues long. In germline, CDR1 is SGHVS, CDR2 FNYEAQ. CDR3 region: CASSLWGSLYTEAFF. The CDR3 DNA sequence: TGTGCCAGCAGCTTATGGGGGAGCTTGTACACTGAAGCTTTCTTT.

This clonotype appeared many times. This chain uses TRBV7-8 with TRBJ2-7; no clear D gene. The germline V gene has CDR1 SGHVS and CDR2 FQNEAQ. Trimming pared 5 bases from V and 0 bases from J, leaving 14 bases between. This CDR3 has 15 residues. CDR3 coding DNA: TGTGCCAGCAGCCAGGCACCTAACTCCTCCTACGAGCAGTACTTC. Translation: CASSQAPNSSYEQYF.

A few counts support this clonotype. The chain employs TRBV20-1 and TRBJ2-7, with D perhaps matching TRBD2 (6 bases). V was cut by 0 bases and J by 5 bases, with 14 bases left in between. CDR1 and CDR2 from the germline V gene are DFQATT and SNEGSKA (reference sequence). The CDR3 has 14 residues. The CDR3 sequence is CSARDTGLRNEQYF. The CDR3 DNA reads as TGCAGTGCTAGAGATACAGGACTACGGAACGAGCAGTACTTC.

This clonotype was seen many times. The rearrangement joins TRBV6-5 to TRBJ2-5, with TRBD2 matching over 7 bases. The germline CDR1 and CDR2 sequences are MNHEY and SVGAGI. The CDR3 runs to 12 residues. J gave up 5 bases and V 8 bases, and 5 bases lay outside the gene matches. The CDR3 DNA sequence: TGTGCCAGCGGGACTACCCCTGAGACCCAGTACTTC. The encoded protein is CASGTTPETQYF.

This chain joins TRBV27 and TRBJ2-3; 12 nucleotides align to TRBD2. Germline V gene data show CDR1 as MNHEY and CDR2 as SMNVEV (reference sequence). CDR3 length: 16 amino acids. The junction had 3 bases not matched to a gene; V was cut back by 3 bases and J by 2 bases. The CDR3 loop reads CASSLTSGSITDTQYF. CDR3 nucleotides: TGTGCCAGCAGTTTGACTAGCGGGAGTATCACAGATACGCAGTATTTT.

This chain uses TRBV7-2 with TRBJ2-7; TRBD2 agrees at 9 bases. In germline, CDR1 is SGHTA, CDR2 FQGNSA. Losses at the gene ends were 5 bases for V and 5 bases for J; bases not matched to a gene: 10. This CDR3 has 15 residues. CDR3: CASSPSGGRTDEQYF. The CDR3 nucleotides read TGTGCCAGCAGCCCGAGCGGGGGGAGGACCGACGAGCAGTACTTC.

The count of this clonotype is one. The rearrangement uses TRBV11-1 and TRBJ1-1; D remains ambiguous. CDR3 size: 11 residues. Trimming removed 10 bases at V and 1 base at J, with 7 bases between. Germline-derived CDR1 and CDR2 are SGHAT and FQDESV (reference sequence). The CDR3 DNA sequence: TGTGCCACAGCAGGGAACACTGAAGCTTTCTTT. Amino acids: CATAGNTEAFF.

The chain is built from TRBV4-1 and TRBJ1-3, with D uncertain. Between the trimmed V and J ends, which lost 0 bases and 4 bases, there was a span of 1 base. The CDR3 contains 12 residues. Germline CDR1 reads MGHRA; CDR2 reads YSYEKL. CDR3 in DNA: TGCGCCAGCAGCCAAGAAGGAAACACCATATATTTT. This sequence encodes CASSQEGNTIYF.

A word on this clonotype: A much larger clone sits a single nucleotide away, making a read error possible. The gene calls are TRBV6-5 and TRBJ1-1; a possible D gene is TRBD1 (5 bases). CDR3 size: 15 residues. From germline, CDR1 is MNHEY and CDR2 SVGAGI. V gave up 2 bases and J gave up 2 bases, with 12 bases separating them. The CDR3 reads CASSYRRGVNTEAFF. CDR3 sequence (DNA): TGTGCCAGCAGTTACCGGAGAGGGGTTAACACTGAAGCTTTCTTT.

There are many counts of this clonotype. CDR3 residues: CASSLRETQYF. The CDR3 DNA follows: TGTGCCAGCAGCTTACGGGAGACCCAGTACTTC. The chain employs TRBV12-3 or TRBV12-4 and TRBJ2-5; D gene uncertain. Trimming took off 6 bases at V and 5 bases at J, with 7 bases between the two ends. The CDR3 extends over 11 amino acids.

The chain has TRBV28 and TRBJ1-1; 11 nucleotides line up with TRBD1. CDR3 length: 15 residues. Unmatched junction bases numbered 8, after V lost 5 bases and J lost 6 bases. The germline gives CDR1 MDHEN, CDR2 SYDVKM. The CDR3 protein is CASSPGTGGWAEAFF. CDR3 DNA: TGTGCCAGCAGTCCCGGGACAGGGGGGTGGGCTGAAGCTTTCTTT.

This clonotype was counted many times. This chain joins TRBV29-1 and TRBJ2-7; D perhaps matches TRBD1 (5 bases). The CDR3 runs to 11 residues. Germline V lookup: CDR1 SQVTM, CDR2 ANQGSEA. V was shortened by 7 bases and J by 6 bases, with 13 bases between the two germline ends. The DNA of the CDR3 is TGCAGCGGGGGCCAGGGTCTCGAGCAGTACTTC. Translated, it gives CSGGQGLEQYF.

The V call is TRBV19, the J call TRBJ1-1, with a weak D call TRBD1 (5 bases). Germline V lookup: CDR1 LNHDA, CDR2 SQIVND (reference sequence). Trimming left V 3 bases short and J 11 bases short, with 19 bases between. The CDR3 loop spans 14 amino acids. Here the CDR3 DNA reads TGTGCCAGTAGTATCCGTCGGCAGGGAATTTCGGCTTTCTTT. This encodes CASSIRRQGISAFF.

The table lists this clonotype with a few counts. The V gene is TRBV4-2, the J gene TRBJ2-7, with TRBD2 matching over 9 bases. The CDR3 sequence is 16 residues long. Germline CDR1 LGHNA, CDR2 YNFKEQ. V shed 0 bases and J 3 bases; nucleotides not matched to a gene: 6. This chain's CDR3 is CASSQDLGTSSYEQYF. The DNA for the CDR3 is TGTGCCAGCAGCCAAGATTTGGGGACTAGCAGCTACGAGCAGTACTTC.

CDR3 in DNA: TGTGCCACCAGCAGAGATAGTGGGTATAATGAAAAACTGTTTTTT. Protein product: CATSRDSGYNEKLFF. V is TRBV15 and J is TRBJ1-4; D is uncertain. The length of the CDR3 is 15 residues. V lost 0 bases and J lost 4, with 9 bases in between. Germline V lookup: CDR1 LNHNV, CDR2 YYDKDF (reference sequence). The full variable domain, rest sourced from reference TRBV15 and TRBJ1-4, is DAMVIQNPRYQVTQFGKPVTLSCSQTLNHNVMYWYQQKSSQAPKLLFHYYDKDFNNEADTPDNFQSRRPNTSFCFLDIRSPGLGDTAMYLCATSRDSGYNEKLFFGSGTQLSVL.

This chain joins TRBV5-1 and TRBJ2-1; D is possibly TRBD1 or TRBD2 (6 bases each). This CDR3 has 16 residues. V was shortened by 4 bases and J by 5 bases, with 19 bases between the two germline ends. Germline CDR1 is SGHRS and CDR2 is YFSETQ. CDR3 in amino acids: CASSQYEAGGNNEQFF. DNA of the CDR3: TGCGCCAGCAGCCAATATGAGGCCGGGGGCAACAATGAGCAGTTCTTC.

V and J are TRBV19 and TRBJ1-3; a possible D gene is TRBD1 (5 bases). Trimming stripped 5 bases from V and 4 bases from J, with 12 bases between. Germline CDR1 is LNHDA and CDR2 is SQIVND (reference sequence). The CDR3 sequence is 14 residues long. DNA for the CDR3: TGTGCCAGTAGTTTTTGGGACGACGGAAACACCATATATTTT. Translated, it gives CASSFWDDGNTIYF.